The next 14 T cell receptor beta chains were all read from a single sample in a study of human T cells and chemical hapten exposure. TCRdb re-called the RACE reads through MiXCR, storing one row per CDR3 protein. The sample gives tens of thousands of distinct CDR3 sequences, roughly 11% of which show up once; 2.2% is in the top ten. Documented time point: patch test 2, 6 weeks after DPC sensitization. Treatment noted: therapeutic diphenylcyclopropenone sensitization with weekly scalp DPC. Sequencing was performed on whole blood, taken in connection with sensitization to the hapten diphenylcyclopropenone (DPC). The source is a man aged 40-50 years with alopecia areata. Some clones in this sample may be carry-over from other donors' samples.

The table lists this clonotype with a few counts. V is TRBV25-1 and J is TRBJ1-1, with D tentatively TRBD1 (5 bases). This CDR3 comprises 21 residues. From germline, CDR1 is MGHDK and CDR2 SYGVNS. Trimming left V 3 bases short and J 3 bases short, with 32 bases between. The CDR3 sequence: CASSERTGTPPEDYNYTEAFF. For the CDR3, the DNA is TGTGCCAGCAGTGAGAGAACCGGGACCCCACCGGAAGACTACAATTACACTGAAGCTTTCTTT.

This clonotype was detected a few times. CDR3 in DNA: TGTGCCAGCAGCCGAGAAAAACTGGACAGGAGCTCCTACGAGCAGTACGTC. Translating gives CASSREKLDRSSYEQYV. The chain uses TRBV14 and TRBJ2-7; 7 bases are a match to TRBD1. The germline gives CDR1 SGHDN, CDR2 FVKESK. With 4 bases clipped from V and 0 bases from J, the junction kept 12 bases outside the gene matches. This CDR3 contains 17 residues.

The rearrangement links TRBV11-2 to TRBJ2-3, with D perhaps matching TRBD1 or TRBD2 (5 bases each). The germline CDR1 and CDR2 sequences are SGHAT and FQNNGV. The CDR3 totals 15 residues. The V and J ends lost 2 bases and 3 bases respectively, with 12 bases between them. CDR3 nucleotides: TGTGCCAGCAGCTTACCCGGGGCTCAGACAGATACGCAGTATTTT. Translated: CASSLPGAQTDTQYF.

The genes are TRBV30 and TRBJ1-1; unclear D gene. Trimming took 8 bases from V and 3 from J, leaving 22 bases between them. CDR1 is GTSNPN, CDR2 SVGIG, per germline (reference sequence). CDR3 length equals 15 residues. The CDR3 is CAPRRPDWEDTEAFF. In nucleotides, the CDR3 is TGTGCCCCCAGGAGGCCTGATTGGGAAGACACTGAAGCTTTCTTT.

There are a few counts of this clonotype. V is TRBV11-1 and J is TRBJ1-1, with a weak D call TRBD1 (6 bases). Germline V lookup: CDR1 SGHAT, CDR2 FQDESV (reference sequence). Trimming shortened V by 5 bases and J by 0 bases, and 10 bases separated the two germline ends. There are 14 residues in the CDR3. The CDR3 DNA sequence: TGTGCCAGCAGCCGCGGGGGGCTGAACACTGAAGCTTTCTTT. Amino acid sequence: CASSRGGLNTEAFF.

The table lists this clonotype with many counts. The rearrangement uses TRBV7-2 and TRBJ2-3; 15 positions agree with TRBD2. The V gene's germline CDR1 is SGHTA and CDR2 FQGNSA. This CDR3 region has 16 residues. Trimming at V came to 1 base and at J to 4 bases, leaving 0 bases not matched to a gene. Here the CDR3 reads CASSLGTSGRADTQYF. The CDR3 region has the DNA TGTGCCAGCAGCTTAGGGACTAGCGGGAGGGCAGATACGCAGTATTTT. The whole variable domain, filled in from reference TRBV7-2 and TRBJ2-3, reads GAGVSQSPSNKVTEKGKDVELRCDPISGHTALYWYRQSLGQGLEFLIYFQGNSAPDKSGLPSDRFSAERTGGSVSTLTIQRTQQEDSAVYLCASSLGTSGRADTQYFGPGTRLTVL.

This clonotype was counted only a few times. This chain connects TRBV7-9 to TRBJ2-4, with D possibly being TRBD1 (7 bases). Germline V gene sequence: CDR1 SEHNR, CDR2 FQNEAQ (reference sequence). With 4 bases removed from V and 1 base from J, the gap between germline ends came to 11 bases. This CDR3 has 15 amino acids. In DNA, the CDR3 is TGTGCCAGCAGCTCGGAGGGGGCGGCCAAAAACATTCAGTACTTC. The encoded protein is CASSSEGAAKNIQYF.

This clonotype occurred many times. This chain joins TRBV18 and TRBJ2-6; D call uncertain. CDR3 length: 17 residues. In germline, CDR1 is KGHSH, CDR2 LQKENI. Trimming left V 6 bases short and J 0 bases short, with 15 bases between. The DNA of the CDR3 is TGTGCCAGCTCGCCTGAGAGCATGAACTCTGGGGCCAACGTCCTGACTTTC. Protein: CASSPESMNSGANVLTF.

The chain is built from TRBV3-1 and TRBJ2-2; D is undetermined. Trimming took off 2 bases at V and 6 bases at J, with 4 bases between the two ends. CDR1 is LGHDT, CDR2 YNNKEL, per germline (reference sequence). The CDR3 covers 12 residues. CDR3: CASSQRAGELFF. CDR3 DNA sequence: TGTGCCAGCAGCCAAAGGGCCGGGGAGCTGTTTTTT.

This rearrangement joins TRBV18 to TRBJ2-7; 11 bases are a match to TRBD1. The length of the CDR3 is 16 residues. Trimming cost V 5 bases and J 7 bases; bases outside gene matches: 13. CDR1 KGHSH and CDR2 LQKENI come from the germline V gene. The CDR3: CASSAGQGAEAKEQYF. DNA of the CDR3: TGTGCCAGCTCAGCCGGACAGGGGGCGGAGGCTAAGGAGCAGTACTTC.

The chain has TRBV28 and TRBJ2-2; 8 bases match TRBD1. The J segment lost 1 base and the V segment lost 6 bases, leaving 4 bases of the junction unmatched. CDR1 MDHEN and CDR2 SYDVKM come from the germline V gene. The CDR3 sequence is 15 residues long. This chain's CDR3 is CASRSDRGNTGELFF. In DNA form, the CDR3 reads TGTGCCAGCAGGTCTGACAGGGGGAACACCGGGGAGCTGTTTTTT.

This sequence joins TRBV19 and TRBJ2-1, with 9 bases aligning to TRBD2. CDR1 and CDR2 (germline): LNHDA, SQIVND (reference sequence). This CDR3 has 15 residues. The V segment lost 5 bases and the J segment 4 bases; nucleotides outside the gene matches: 6. The CDR3 reads CASSERGATYNEQFF. The CDR3 nucleotides are TGTGCCAGTAGTGAGCGGGGGGCCACTTACAATGAGCAGTTCTTC.

In this sample, this clonotype turned up a few times. The rearrangement links TRBV6-1 to TRBJ2-2; 7 nucleotides agree with TRBD2. Trimming removed 0 bases from V and 2 bases from J; junction bases left unmatched: 6. The CDR3 is 17 residues long. The germline V gene encodes CDR1 MNHNS and CDR2 SASEGT. CDR3 bases: TGTGCCAGCAGTGAAGCTGGGAGGGTACCAAACACCGGGGAGCTGTTTTTT. This sequence encodes CASSEAGRVPNTGELFF.

This clonotype occurred many times. The chain recombines TRBV7-9 with TRBJ1-1, with D perhaps TRBD1 (6 bases). This CDR3 is built from 15 residues. Germline V gene sequence: CDR1 SEHNR, CDR2 FQNEAQ (reference sequence). V was trimmed by 1 base and J by 4 bases, leaving 13 bases between them. CDR3 DNA sequence: TGTGCCAGCAGCTTAGATTGGGGGGCAGGCACTGAAGCTTTCTTT. This gives the protein CASSLDWGAGTEAFF.